This is a list of T cell receptor beta chains from one sample in a study of T cells of healthy individuals. One entry per CDR3 protein, called by TCRdb with MiXCR from the 5' RACE reads. The profile covers 90,000 to 100,000 distinct CDR3 sequences, with 15% to 20% appearing a single time and under 7.5% taken by the ten largest. These receptors were taken from a human donor in good health. The CDR3 runs from the conserved cysteine through the conserved F or W. D genes are given only for firm matches. Size is omitted from some rows. Given values are once, few, many or a class for expanded clones.

abundance: many
d_gene: TRBD1
j_gene: TRBJ2-5
v_gene: TRBV5-1
CDR3nt: TGCGCCAGCACTGGACAGGGTCAGGTCGAGACCCAGTACTTC
CDR3aa: CASTGQGQVETQYF

abundance: few
d_gene: NA
j_gene: TRBJ1-1
v_gene: TRBV20-1
CDR3nt: TGCAGTGCTAGAGATGTAGGTGAAGCTTTCTTT
CDR3aa: CSARDVGEAFF

abundance: few
d_gene: NA
j_gene: TRBJ2-3
v_gene: TRBV4-1
CDR3nt: TGCGCCAGCAGCCTCGTACGGGGGCGTTCAGATACGCAGTATTTT
CDR3aa: CASSLVRGRSDTQYF

abundance: many
d_gene: NA
j_gene: TRBJ1-6
v_gene: TRBV9
CDR3nt: TGTGCCAGCAGCGTAGGTGGAGGGTTTCGTTCACCCCTCCACTTT
CDR3aa: CASSVGGGFRSPLHF

abundance: many
d_gene: NA
j_gene: TRBJ2-7
v_gene: TRBV28
CDR3nt: TGTGCCAGCAGTTTACAGGGGGGGGATCCCTACGAGCAGTACTTC
CDR3aa: CASSLQGGDPYEQYF

abundance: many
d_gene: TRBD1
j_gene: TRBJ1-3
v_gene: TRBV7-9
CDR3nt: TGTGCCAGCAGCTCGAAACCGAGGACAGGTACCCCCTTGGCCGGAAACACCATATATTTT
CDR3aa: CASSSKPRTGTPLAGNTIYF

abundance: many
d_gene: NA
j_gene: TRBJ1-5
v_gene: TRBV28
CDR3nt: TGTGCCAGCAGTTTAGTCCAGGGAGATCAGCCCCAGCATTTT
CDR3aa: CASSLVQGDQPQHF

abundance: many
d_gene: NA
j_gene: TRBJ1-5
v_gene: TRBV6-1
CDR3nt: TGTGCCAGCAGTGAACTTGGGACTTACAATCAGCCCCAGCATTTT
CDR3aa: CASSELGTYNQPQHF

abundance: few
d_gene: NA
j_gene: TRBJ2-1
v_gene: TRBV28
CDR3nt: TGTGCCAGCACCCAACCCTTAGGGTCGGGGGATACGGGTGAGCAGTTCTTC
CDR3aa: CASTQPLGSGDTGEQFF

abundance: NA
d_gene: TRBD1
j_gene: TRBJ1-6
v_gene: TRBV2
CDR3nt: TGTGCCAGCAGTTACCCACGGACAGGGTATAATTCACCCCTCCACTTT
CDR3aa: CASSYPRTGYNSPLHF

abundance: few
d_gene: TRBD1
j_gene: TRBJ2-1
v_gene: TRBV4-3
CDR3nt: TGCGCCAGCAGCCAAGTCTACCGGGACAGGGTTTACAATGAGCAGTTCTTC
CDR3aa: CASSQVYRDRVYNEQFF

abundance: many
d_gene: NA
j_gene: TRBJ1-2
v_gene: TRBV30
CDR3nt: TGTGCCTGGAGTACGGGGGATCATGGCTACACCTTC
CDR3aa: CAWSTGDHGYTF

abundance: NA
d_gene: NA
j_gene: TRBJ1-5
v_gene: TRBV20-1
CDR3nt: TGCAGTGCCCGGACATCAGGCAATCAGCCCCAGCATTTT
CDR3aa: CSARTSGNQPQHF

abundance: few
d_gene: NA
j_gene: TRBJ1-1
v_gene: TRBV5-5
CDR3nt: TGTGCCAGCAGCGGAAGAACAGGTCTGAACACTGAAGCTTTCTTT
CDR3aa: CASSGRTGLNTEAFF

abundance: NA
d_gene: NA
j_gene: TRBJ2-5
v_gene: TRBV7-8
CDR3nt: TGTGCCAGCAGCTTAGCGCGCTGGGGAGAGACCCAGTACTTC
CDR3aa: CASSLARWGETQYF

abundance: few
d_gene: NA
j_gene: TRBJ1-1
v_gene: TRBV20-1
CDR3nt: TGCAGTGCTAGAGACCTATTGGGACAGAACACTGAAGCTTTCTTT
CDR3aa: CSARDLLGQNTEAFF

abundance: few
d_gene: NA
j_gene: TRBJ2-1
v_gene: TRBV7-8
CDR3nt: TGTGCCAGCAGCGCACCCTTTTTCAGCGGCAAACCGAGTGAGCAGTTCTTC
CDR3aa: CASSAPFFSGKPSEQFF

abundance: NA
d_gene: NA
j_gene: TRBJ2-7
v_gene: TRBV7-9
CDR3nt: TGTGCCAGCAGCTTAGCAGGGGCCCCCCCCTACGAGCAGTACTTC
CDR3aa: CASSLAGAPPYEQYF

abundance: NA
d_gene: NA
j_gene: TRBJ1-1
v_gene: TRBV4-1
CDR3nt: TGCGCCAGCAGCCATGAGGGCGGTCGAGTGAACACTGAAGCTTTCTTT
CDR3aa: CASSHEGGRVNTEAFF

abundance: NA
d_gene: NA
j_gene: TRBJ1-6
v_gene: TRBV27
CDR3nt: TGTGCCAGCAGCATGGGGGGGTCGAGGAGTTCACCCCTCCACTTT
CDR3aa: CASSMGGSRSSPLHF

abundance: NA
d_gene: NA
j_gene: TRBJ1-2
v_gene: TRBV6-2/TRBV6-3
CDR3nt: TGTGCCAGCAGTCGGTCAGCAGAGTCTGGCTACACCTTC
CDR3aa: CASSRSAESGYTF

abundance: many
d_gene: NA
j_gene: TRBJ2-5
v_gene: TRBV12-3/TRBV12-4
CDR3nt: TGTGCCAGCAGTTTAGACAGAGAGACCCAGTACTTC
CDR3aa: CASSLDRETQYF

abundance: NA
d_gene: NA
j_gene: TRBJ1-5
v_gene: TRBV15
CDR3nt: TGTGCCACCAGCAGAGATCGGGGAGCAGGGCAGCCCCAGCATTTT
CDR3aa: CATSRDRGAGQPQHF

abundance: many
d_gene: TRBD1
j_gene: TRBJ1-2
v_gene: TRBV27
CDR3nt: TGTGCCAGCAGCTACAGTAGGGGGCGCGTCTATGGCTACACCTTC
CDR3aa: CASSYSRGRVYGYTF

abundance: few
d_gene: TRBD2
j_gene: TRBJ2-2
v_gene: TRBV2
CDR3nt: TGTGCCAGTGGCGGGGGTCCCGGGGAGCTGTTTTTT
CDR3aa: CASGGGPGELFF

abundance: NA
d_gene: NA
j_gene: TRBJ2-7
v_gene: TRBV28
CDR3nt: TGTGCCAGCAGTTTAGGTCAGAGACAGTACTTC
CDR3aa: CASSLGQRQYF

abundance: many
d_gene: NA
j_gene: TRBJ1-2
v_gene: TRBV5-5
CDR3nt: TGTGCCAGCAGCCTCAGTCTCTATGGCTACACCTTC
CDR3aa: CASSLSLYGYTF

abundance: NA
d_gene: NA
j_gene: TRBJ1-5
v_gene: TRBV28
CDR3nt: TGTGCCAGCAGACCCCGGGACCCTAAAAGACGTCAGCCCCAGCATTTT
CDR3aa: CASRPRDPKRRQPQHF

abundance: NA
d_gene: NA
j_gene: TRBJ2-3
v_gene: TRBV28
CDR3nt: TGTGCCAGCAGTCAGGTACAGTTCACAGATACGCAGTATTTT
CDR3aa: CASSQVQFTDTQYF

abundance: few
d_gene: NA
j_gene: TRBJ1-3
v_gene: TRBV12-3/TRBV12-4
CDR3nt: TGTGCCAGCAGTTTAACCTCTGGAAACACCATATATTTT
CDR3aa: CASSLTSGNTIYF

abundance: few
d_gene: TRBD2
j_gene: TRBJ2-3
v_gene: TRBV5-1
CDR3nt: TGCGCCAGCAGCTTGATCGGTAGCGGGACTAGCACAGATACGCAGTATTTT
CDR3aa: CASSLIGSGTSTDTQYF

abundance: NA
d_gene: NA
j_gene: TRBJ2-1
v_gene: TRBV7-2
CDR3nt: TGTGCCAGCAGCTTAGTTGGGGGTTACAATGAGCAGTTCTTC
CDR3aa: CASSLVGGYNEQFF

abundance: few
d_gene: TRBD1
j_gene: TRBJ1-2
v_gene: TRBV7-2
CDR3nt: TGTGCCAGCAGCCTCGACAGGGGACAGAACTATGGCTACACCTTC
CDR3aa: CASSLDRGQNYGYTF

abundance: NA
d_gene: NA
j_gene: TRBJ2-7
v_gene: TRBV27
CDR3nt: TGTGCCAGCAGTTCTTCCCCAGATCTTGGTGACTCCTACGAGCAGTACTTC
CDR3aa: CASSSSPDLGDSYEQYF

abundance: NA
d_gene: TRBD2
j_gene: TRBJ2-5
v_gene: TRBV10-3
CDR3nt: TGTGCCATCAGAAACTCGAGCGGGAGCTGGGAGACCCAGTACTTC
CDR3aa: CAIRNSSGSWETQYF

abundance: NA
d_gene: TRBD1
j_gene: TRBJ1-6
v_gene: TRBV4-1
CDR3nt: TGCGCCAGCCGGACAGGGTCGGGCAATTCACCCCTCCACTTT
CDR3aa: CASRTGSGNSPLHF

abundance: many
d_gene: NA
j_gene: TRBJ1-1
v_gene: TRBV28
CDR3nt: TGTGCCAGCAGTCGCCAGAGGGGGATGAACACTGAAGCTTTCTTT
CDR3aa: CASSRQRGMNTEAFF

abundance: few
d_gene: NA
j_gene: TRBJ2-1
v_gene: TRBV3-1
CDR3nt: TGTGCCAGCAGCCAGGTGGCGGTCCCTGAGCAGTTCTTC
CDR3aa: CASSQVAVPEQFF

abundance: NA
d_gene: NA
j_gene: TRBJ2-3
v_gene: TRBV5-1
CDR3nt: TGCGCCAGCAGCTTGGTGCGGACTAGCACAGATACGCAGTATTTT
CDR3aa: CASSLVRTSTDTQYF

abundance: few
d_gene: NA
j_gene: TRBJ2-7
v_gene: TRBV28
CDR3nt: TGTGCCAGCAGTCCGGCTGGTGGCAACTACGAGCAGTACTTC
CDR3aa: CASSPAGGNYEQYF

abundance: NA
d_gene: TRBD2
j_gene: TRBJ2-7
v_gene: TRBV4-2
CDR3nt: TGTGCCAGCAGCCAAGGCTGGAGCGGGGGTGACGAGCAGTACTTC
CDR3aa: CASSQGWSGGDEQYF

abundance: few
d_gene: NA
j_gene: TRBJ2-3
v_gene: TRBV6-1
CDR3nt: TGTGCCAGCGAAACAGGGTTCACAGATACGCAGTATTTT
CDR3aa: CASETGFTDTQYF

abundance: few
d_gene: TRBD2
j_gene: TRBJ2-1
v_gene: TRBV12-3/TRBV12-4
CDR3nt: TGTGCCAGCAGCCCTTATAGCGGGATTGAGCAGTTCTTC
CDR3aa: CASSPYSGIEQFF

abundance: many
d_gene: TRBD1
j_gene: TRBJ1-1
v_gene: TRBV28
CDR3nt: TGTGCCAGCAGTTTACAGGGGGCGAAGGCTGAAGCTTTCTTT
CDR3aa: CASSLQGAKAEAFF

abundance: many
d_gene: NA
j_gene: TRBJ1-4
v_gene: TRBV20-1
CDR3nt: TGCAGTGCTGGGAATCTAGACAGCCTTAATGAAAAACTGTTTTTT
CDR3aa: CSAGNLDSLNEKLFF

abundance: few
d_gene: NA
j_gene: TRBJ1-1
v_gene: TRBV15
CDR3nt: TGTGCCACCAGCAGAGAAACCGACATTATGAACACTGAAGCTTTCTTT
CDR3aa: CATSRETDIMNTEAFF

abundance: few
d_gene: TRBD2
j_gene: TRBJ2-1
v_gene: TRBV20-1
CDR3nt: TGCAGTGCTAGCCGGACTAGCGGTAATGAGCAGTTCTTC
CDR3aa: CSASRTSGNEQFF

abundance: NA
d_gene: TRBD1
j_gene: TRBJ2-1
v_gene: TRBV5-1
CDR3nt: TGCGCCAGCAGCCCGTACGGGACAGGGGGATACAATGAGCAGTTCTTC
CDR3aa: CASSPYGTGGYNEQFF

abundance: NA
d_gene: NA
j_gene: TRBJ2-3
v_gene: TRBV10-3
CDR3nt: TGTGCCATCAGGAGACAGAGAAGCACAGATACGCAGTATTTT
CDR3aa: CAIRRQRSTDTQYF

abundance: NA
d_gene: TRBD1
j_gene: TRBJ1-5
v_gene: TRBV18
CDR3nt: TGTGCCAGCTCAGAACAGGGGTATAGGAGCAATCAGCCCCAGCATTTT
CDR3aa: CASSEQGYRSNQPQHF

abundance: many
d_gene: NA
j_gene: TRBJ2-6
v_gene: TRBV7-9
CDR3nt: TGTGCCAGCAGTCCACTCAGGGGTACAGGGGCCAACGTCCTGACTTTC
CDR3aa: CASSPLRGTGANVLTF

abundance: many
d_gene: NA
j_gene: TRBJ2-7
v_gene: TRBV9
CDR3nt: TGTGCCAGCAGCGTAGGGACAAGCTCGTCCTACGAGCAGTACTTC
CDR3aa: CASSVGTSSSYEQYF

abundance: NA
d_gene: NA
j_gene: TRBJ2-3
v_gene: TRBV4-1
CDR3nt: TGCGCCAGCAGCCAAGACAGGATCCAGCGTATGGTGCAGTATTTT
CDR3aa: CASSQDRIQRMVQYF